This section outlines one TCR beta chain sequence together with its context. The antigen remains unidentified. The CDR3 totals 15 residues. The junction had 0 bases not matched to a gene; V was cut back by 0 bases and J by 1 base. Per the germline V gene, CDR1 is SGHNT and CDR2 is YYREEE (reference sequence). The PCR ran on 60 Vbeta and 13 Jbeta primers. In the original analysis: In a later analysis, of 79 million or so unique beta chains, roughly 10 million appeared in at least two donors. Assay: immunoSEQ multiplex PCR; the TCRdb copy retains only in-frame clones and omits some. V and J calls plus clone size are reproduced from that table; the DNA served to infer D and trimming. The table records roughly 100,000 clones, more than 60% of them present only once. This specimen belongs to a study of cytomegalovirus exposure and HLA in healthy donors. Whole-study results and caveats: Versus the approximately 700-donor mean, an Asian-associated ancestry cluster reportedly showed fewer N-insertions in a later analysis. A few chains tied to CMV proved CMV antigen-specific in vitro. The classifier, whose performance was assessed in both the original and validation cohorts, reportedly diagnosed cytomegalovirus status with high specificity and sensitivity.

Sequencing was done on a sample of PBMCs. The source of this sequence is a woman in her thirties or forties in good health and CMV-seropositive. This chain uses TRBV5-4 with TRBJ2-2; 7 bases line up with TRBD1. The CDR3 spells CASSLGQGNTGELFF. CDR3 coding DNA: TGTGCCAGCAGCTTGGGACAGGGGAACACCGGGGAGCTGTTTTTT. Variable domain in full (rest from reference TRBV5-4 and TRBJ2-2): ETGVTQSPTHLIKTRGQQVTLRCSSQSGHNTVSWYQQALGQGPQFIFQYYREEENGRGNFPPRFSGLQFPNYSSELNVNALELDDSALYLCASSLGQGNTGELFFGEGSRLTVL.